This T cell receptor (beta chain) comes out of a study of blood T cell repertoires in COVID-19. Study at large: Some COVID-19 samples were acute and others convalescent; all came from the United States, Italy and Spain. The cDNA or gDNA used as material had been derived from T cells, B-cell-depleted T cells, or PBMCs.

Per the germline V gene, CDR1 is LNHDA and CDR2 is SQIVND (reference sequence). This CDR3 contains 16 residues. Trimming took 1 base from V and 14 from J, leaving 21 bases between them. Original processing methods: Estimates of nucleated cell counts were drawn from the amplification of reference gene primers. Profiling relied on immunoSEQ multiplex PCR, and the TCRdb table lists in-frame clones only, not all of them. V and J calls plus clone size are reproduced from that table; the DNA served to infer D and trimming. The sample contains about 55,000 clones, roughly 80% of which appear only once. Input material: peripheral blood. V usage is TRBV19 and J usage is TRBJ1-6, with D perhaps TRBD1 (6 bases). The receptor's source is a woman in her sixties with acute or convalescent COVID-19. The CDR3 coding sequence is TGTGCCAGTAGTATAGGGGACACCGCAATGAGGGGAACCCTCCACTTT. Protein sequence: CASSIGDTAMRGTLHF. The whole variable domain, remainder taken from reference TRBV19 and TRBJ1-6, is DGGITQSPKYLFRKEGQNVTLSCEQNLNHDAMYWYRQDPGQGLRLIYYSQIVNDFQKGDIAEGYSVSREKKESFPLTVTSAQKNPTAFYLCASSIGDTAMRGTLHFGNGTRLTVT.